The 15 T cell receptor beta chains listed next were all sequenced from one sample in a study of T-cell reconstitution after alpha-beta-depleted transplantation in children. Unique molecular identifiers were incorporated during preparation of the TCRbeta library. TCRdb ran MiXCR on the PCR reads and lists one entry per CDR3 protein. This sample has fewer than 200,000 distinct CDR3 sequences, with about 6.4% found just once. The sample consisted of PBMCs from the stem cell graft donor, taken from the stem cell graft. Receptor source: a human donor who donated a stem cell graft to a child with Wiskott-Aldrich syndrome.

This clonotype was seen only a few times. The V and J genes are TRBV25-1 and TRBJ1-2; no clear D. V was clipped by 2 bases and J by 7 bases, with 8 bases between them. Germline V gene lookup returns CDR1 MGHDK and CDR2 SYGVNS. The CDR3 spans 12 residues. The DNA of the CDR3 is TGTGCCAGCAGTGAAAACGATGGTGGCTACACCTTC. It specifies CASSENDGGYTF.

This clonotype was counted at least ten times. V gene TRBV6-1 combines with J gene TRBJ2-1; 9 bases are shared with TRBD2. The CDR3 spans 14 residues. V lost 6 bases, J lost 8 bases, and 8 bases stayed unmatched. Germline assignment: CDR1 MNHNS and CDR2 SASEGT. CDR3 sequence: CASSRTRTSDEQFF. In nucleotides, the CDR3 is TGTGCCAGCAGCCGCACCCGGACTAGCGATGAGCAGTTCTTC.

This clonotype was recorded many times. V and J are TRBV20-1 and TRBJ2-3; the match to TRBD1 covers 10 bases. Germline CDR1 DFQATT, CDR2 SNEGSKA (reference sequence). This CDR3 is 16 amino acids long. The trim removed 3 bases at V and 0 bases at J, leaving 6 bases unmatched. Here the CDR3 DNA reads TGCAGTGCTAGCCGGGACAGGGGTTCTAGCACAGATACGCAGTATTTT. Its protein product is CSASRDRGSSTDTQYF.

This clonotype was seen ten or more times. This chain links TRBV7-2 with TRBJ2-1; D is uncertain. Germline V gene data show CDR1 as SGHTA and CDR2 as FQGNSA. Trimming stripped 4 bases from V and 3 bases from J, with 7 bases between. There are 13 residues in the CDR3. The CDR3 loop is CASSSSLYNEQFF. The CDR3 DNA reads TGTGCCAGCAGCTCCTCCCTCTACAATGAGCAGTTCTTC.

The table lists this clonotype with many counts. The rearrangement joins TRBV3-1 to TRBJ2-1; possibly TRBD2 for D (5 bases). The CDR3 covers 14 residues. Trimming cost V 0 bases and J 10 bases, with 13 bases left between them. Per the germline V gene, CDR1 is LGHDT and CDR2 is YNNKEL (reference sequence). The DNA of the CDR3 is TGTGCCAGCAGCCAAGATAGTCTAGCAGGAGAGCAGTTCTTC. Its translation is CASSQDSLAGEQFF.

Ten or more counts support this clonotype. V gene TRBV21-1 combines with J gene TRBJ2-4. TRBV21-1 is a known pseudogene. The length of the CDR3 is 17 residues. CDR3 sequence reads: CASSKAGQLLAKNIQYF. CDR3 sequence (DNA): TGTGCCAGCAGCAAAGCAGGCCAGCTGCTAGCCAAAAACATTCAGTACTTC.

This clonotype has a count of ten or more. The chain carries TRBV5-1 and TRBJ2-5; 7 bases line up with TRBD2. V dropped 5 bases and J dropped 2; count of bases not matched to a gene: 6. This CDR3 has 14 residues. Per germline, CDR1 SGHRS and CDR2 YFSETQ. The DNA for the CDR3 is TGCGCCAGCAGGGCTGGCGGGGGACAAGAGACCCAGTACTTC. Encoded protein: CASRAGGGQETQYF.

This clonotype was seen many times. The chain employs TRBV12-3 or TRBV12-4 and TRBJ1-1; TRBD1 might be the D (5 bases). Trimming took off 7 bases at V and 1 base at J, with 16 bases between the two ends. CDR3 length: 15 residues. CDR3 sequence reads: CASTLRGGTNTEAFF. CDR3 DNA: TGTGCCAGCACCCTCCGGGGGGGTACGAACACTGAAGCTTTCTTT.

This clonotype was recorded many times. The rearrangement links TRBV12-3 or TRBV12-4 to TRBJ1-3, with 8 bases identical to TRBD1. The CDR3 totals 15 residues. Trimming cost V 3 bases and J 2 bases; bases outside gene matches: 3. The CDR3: CASSLTGEPGNTIYF. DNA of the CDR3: TGTGCCAGCAGTTTGACAGGGGAGCCTGGAAACACCATATATTTT.

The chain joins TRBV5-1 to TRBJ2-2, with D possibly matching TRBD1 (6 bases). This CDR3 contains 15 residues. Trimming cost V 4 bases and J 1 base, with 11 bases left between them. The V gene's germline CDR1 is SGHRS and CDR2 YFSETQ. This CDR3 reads CASSQGQWNTGELFF. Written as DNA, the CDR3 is TGCGCCAGCAGCCAAGGACAGTGGAACACCGGGGAGCTGTTTTTT.

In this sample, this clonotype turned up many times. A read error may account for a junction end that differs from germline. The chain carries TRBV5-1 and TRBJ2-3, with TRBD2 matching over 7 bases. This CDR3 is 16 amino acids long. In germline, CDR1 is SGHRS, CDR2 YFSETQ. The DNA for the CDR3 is TGCGCCAGCACCTTGGGGCTAGCGGTTAGCACAGATACGCAGTATTTT. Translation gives CASTLGLAVSTDTQYF.

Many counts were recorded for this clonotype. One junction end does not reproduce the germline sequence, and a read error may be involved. The CDR3 spells CASSYSYGGAKSNEQFF. CDR3 DNA sequence: TGTGCCAGCAGCTACTCATACGGGGGGGCAAAAAGCAATGAGCAGTTCTTC. The V call is TRBV6-5, the J call TRBJ2-1, with 8 bases aligning to TRBD2. The CDR3 has 17 amino acids. The germline V gene encodes CDR1 MNHEY and CDR2 SVGAGI.

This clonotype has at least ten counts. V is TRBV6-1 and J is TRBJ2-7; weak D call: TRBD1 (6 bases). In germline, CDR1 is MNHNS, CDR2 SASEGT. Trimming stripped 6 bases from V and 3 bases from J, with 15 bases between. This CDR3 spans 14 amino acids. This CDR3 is CASRKGQINYEQYF. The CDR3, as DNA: TGTGCCAGCAGGAAAGGACAGATAAACTACGAGCAGTACTTC.

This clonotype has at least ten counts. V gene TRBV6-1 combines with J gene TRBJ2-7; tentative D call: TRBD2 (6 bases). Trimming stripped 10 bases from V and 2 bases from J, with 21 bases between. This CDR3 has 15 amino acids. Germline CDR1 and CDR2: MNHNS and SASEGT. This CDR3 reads CATEARAGSTYEQYF. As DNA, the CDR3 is TGTGCCACAGAGGCGAGGGCGGGGAGTACCTACGAGCAGTACTTC.

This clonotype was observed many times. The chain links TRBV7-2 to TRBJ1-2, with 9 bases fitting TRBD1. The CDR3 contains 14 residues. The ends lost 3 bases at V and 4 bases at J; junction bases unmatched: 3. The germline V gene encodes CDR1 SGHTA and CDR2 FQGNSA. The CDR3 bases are TGTGCCAGCAGCTTTGGGGACAGGGCCTATGGCTACACCTTC. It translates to CASSFGDRAYGYTF.